Each of the 26 T cell receptor beta chains below was sequenced from the same sample in a study of T-cell reconstitution after alpha-beta-depleted transplantation in children (dated by TCRdb to the mid-2010s). The treatment or condition label of this sample denotes: allogeneic hematopoietic cell transplantation with graft depleted of TCRalphabeta T cells and CD19 B cells. Libraries were made using PCR. TCRdb names Illumina HiSeq 2500 as the instrument used. TCR libraries were prepared with molecular barcoding, using unique molecular identifiers to normalize TCRbeta repertoire quantification. TCRdb trimmed the raw reads at Q25, called clones with MiXCR and kept productive beta chains. When rows share a CDR3 protein, they turn into one entry using the most common DNA and genes. In this sample the table shows about 600,000 distinct CDR3 sequences, 23% of which occur a single time. Of the sample, roughly 15% falls within the top ten clones.

Specimen: PBMCs, mostly from graft donor cells, collected 360 days after TCRalphabeta/CD19-depleted stem cell transplant. Source of these receptors: a boy under two years old who had a stem cell transplant for acute myeloid leukemia, so the T cells may come from the graft donor.

The chain recombines TRBV20-1 with TRBJ2-7; 9 bases are shared with TRBD1. The CDR3 loop spans 13 amino acids. The ends lost 4 bases at V and 2 bases at J; junction bases unmatched: 3. In germline, CDR1 is DFQATT, CDR2 SNEGSKA (reference sequence). CDR3 residues: CSAMGQGPYEQYF. The CDR3 DNA reads as TGCAGTGCTATGGGACAGGGCCCCTACGAGCAGTACTTC.

This clonotype has only a few counts. The chain carries TRBV29-1 and TRBJ2-3; tentatively, D is TRBD1 (5 bases). This CDR3 is 16 amino acids long. Trimming pared 2 bases from V and 0 bases from J, leaving 15 bases between. Germline values: CDR1 SQVTM, CDR2 ANQGSEA. CDR3 region: CSVENSRGSSTDTQYF. CDR3 nucleotides: TGCAGCGTTGAAAACTCAAGGGGTTCTAGCACAGATACGCAGTATTTT.

Ten or more counts support this clonotype. The J gene is TRBJ2-2, the V gene TRBV7-2; D is possibly TRBD1 or TRBD2 (5 bases each). Trimming removed 2 bases from V and 5 bases from J, with 15 bases in between. Germline CDR1 and CDR2: SGHTA and FQGNSA. The CDR3 is 16 amino acids. The CDR3 DNA reads as TGTGCCAGCAGCTTAAAGAGGGGCCTAAGTACCGGGGAGCTGTTTTTT. The encoded protein is CASSLKRGLSTGELFF. Based on the CDR3 plus reference TRBV7-2 and TRBJ2-2, the full variable domain is GAGVSQSPSNKVTEKGKDVELRCDPISGHTALYWYRQSLGQGLEFLIYFQGNSAPDKSGLPSDRFSAERTGGSVSTLTIQRTQQEDSAVYLCASSLKRGLSTGELFFGEGSRLTVL.

This clonotype turned up a few times. The V and J genes are TRBV20-1 and TRBJ1-1, with 8 bases matching TRBD1. CDR1 is DFQATT, CDR2 SNEGSKA, per germline (reference sequence). The CDR3 is made up of 14 amino acids. J gave up 5 bases and V 3 bases, and 8 bases lay outside the gene matches. CDR3 bases: TGCAGTGCTAGGGGCGGACAGGGATGGACTGAAGCTTTCTTT. This gives the protein CSARGGQGWTEAFF.

This clonotype has ten or more counts. V usage is TRBV9 and J usage is TRBJ2-7; a possible D gene is TRBD2 (6 bases). The V and J ends lost 8 bases and 2 bases respectively, with 23 bases between them. The CDR3 is made up of 16 amino acids. The germline V gene encodes CDR1 SGDLS and CDR2 YYNGEE. The CDR3: CARGSPDKEGTYEQYF. The CDR3 DNA sequence: TGTGCCAGGGGGAGCCCGGACAAGGAGGGGACCTACGAGCAGTACTTC.

This clonotype was counted at least ten times. The chain links TRBV20-1 to TRBJ2-1, with 11 bases that match TRBD2. Per the germline V gene, CDR1 is DFQATT and CDR2 is SNEGSKA (reference sequence). The junction had 14 bases not matched to a gene; V was cut back by 3 bases and J by 7 bases. The CDR3 length is 17 residues. This chain's CDR3 is CSASPLVAGGPWNEQFF. The CDR3 region has the DNA TGCAGTGCTAGCCCTTTGGTAGCGGGGGGGCCTTGGAATGAGCAGTTCTTC.

The chain links TRBV12-3 or TRBV12-4 to TRBJ1-1; 7 positions agree with TRBD1. V was clipped by 5 bases and J by 7 bases; unmatched bases: 13. The CDR3 runs to 15 residues. Here the CDR3 reads CASSPGQFGGDEAFF. The CDR3 DNA reads TGTGCCAGCAGTCCGGGACAGTTTGGGGGTGATGAAGCTTTCTTT.

CDR3 residues: CASSNCGQLKGVLIEYGTQYF. The CDR3 nucleotides read TGTGCCAGCAGCAATTGTGGTCAACTAAAAGGCGTCCTAATCGAGTACGGGACCCAGTACTTC. The chain couples TRBV21-1 to TRBJ2-5. TRBV21-1 is designated a pseudogene. The CDR3 runs 21 residues.

This clonotype was found a few times. This chain connects TRBV6-1 to TRBJ2-7, with D tentatively TRBD1 (7 bases). The CDR3 consists of 14 residues. With 7 bases removed from V and 2 bases from J, the gap between germline ends came to 15 bases. The germline CDR1 and CDR2 sequences are MNHNS and SASEGT. The DNA for the CDR3 is TGTGCCAGCAACGGCGGGACAGCTACCTACGAGCAGTACTTC. Its protein product is CASNGGTATYEQYF.

This clonotype was recorded at least ten times. One end of the junction varies from germline; a read error may be responsible. The chain carries TRBV6-1 and TRBJ1-1, with 7 nucleotides matching TRBD1. The CDR3 is 20 residues long. Germline CDR1 and CDR2: MNHNS and SASEGT. CDR3 nucleotides: TGTGCCAGCAGGGAAGAAACTAGGGACAGCCACCTTCTGATGAACACTGAAGCTTTCTTT. Protein sequence: CASREETRDSHLLMNTEAFF.

In its sample, this clonotype was seen a few times. This chain joins TRBV6-6 and TRBJ2-3, with no clear D. V lost 2 bases to trimming and J lost 7 bases, with 7 bases between them. This CDR3 region has 12 residues. Germline V gene data show CDR1 as MNHNY and CDR2 as SVGAGI (reference sequence). CDR3 bases: TGTGCCAGCAGTTACCGGTTAAATACGCAGTATTTT. This encodes CASSYRLNTQYF.

In this sample, this clonotype turned up a few times. The chain combines TRBV12-3 or TRBV12-4 with TRBJ2-7; 7 nucleotides align to TRBD1. The CDR3 spans 15 residues. Trimming removed 6 bases from V and 0 bases from J; junction bases left unmatched: 8. The CDR3 coding sequence is TGTGCCAGCAGCCAAGAGGGGACAGCCTCCTACGAGCAGTACTTC. As protein: CASSQEGTASYEQYF.

V is TRBV11-1 and J is TRBJ2-5; 15 nucleotides align to TRBD2. The germline V gene has CDR1 SGHAT and CDR2 FQDESV (reference sequence). The trim removed 5 bases at V and 4 bases at J, leaving 11 bases unmatched. This CDR3 has 18 amino acids. CDR3 amino acids: CASSLGLAGGPPRETQYF. In DNA form, the CDR3 reads TGTGCCAGCAGCCTTGGACTAGCGGGGGGGCCGCCCCGAGAGACCCAGTACTTC.

This clonotype appeared many times. CDR3 nucleotides: TGTGCCAGCAGTTTATCGACAGCAGATACGCAGTATTTT. Translated, it gives CASSLSTADTQYF. The chain links TRBV27 to TRBJ2-3; a weak D match, TRBD1 (5 bases). The CDR3 covers 13 residues. Germline CDR1 MNHEY, CDR2 SMNVEV (reference sequence). V was clipped by 0 bases and J by 4 bases, with 5 bases between them.

The rearrangement links TRBV7-9 to TRBJ2-7, with D possibly TRBD1 on 7 matching bases. This CDR3 is built from 15 residues. The germline V and J ends were trimmed by 5 bases and 4 bases, with 18 bases remaining between them. The germline CDR1 and CDR2 sequences are SEHNR and FQNEAQ (reference sequence). The CDR3 here is CASSPGGLVLYEQYF. The CDR3 DNA reads as TGTGCCAGCAGCCCAGGGGGGCTAGTTTTGTACGAGCAGTACTTC.

This chain links TRBV6-5 with TRBJ2-3, with unresolved D. V was shortened by 6 bases and J by 1 base, with 17 bases between the two germline ends. The germline gives CDR1 MNHEY, CDR2 SVGAGI. The CDR3 runs 16 residues. This chain's CDR3 is CASSSSRTPGTDTQYF. The CDR3 bases are TGTGCCAGCAGCTCCTCCCGGACCCCCGGCACAGATACGCAGTATTTT.

This clonotype was recorded at least ten times. The chain recombines TRBV12-3 or TRBV12-4 with TRBJ2-1; TRBD1 might be the D (5 bases). CDR3 size: 12 residues. V was cut by 6 bases and J by 5 bases, with 8 bases left in between. CDR3 nucleotide sequence: TGTGCCAGCAGCCGCAGGGACAATGAGCAGTTCTTC. Translating gives CASSRRDNEQFF.

The sample holds many counts of this clonotype. V and J are TRBV5-1 and TRBJ1-5, with 7 bases matching TRBD1. The J segment lost 5 bases and the V segment lost 4 bases, leaving 6 bases of the junction unmatched. The germline V gene encodes CDR1 SGHRS and CDR2 YFSETQ. The length of the CDR3 is 14 residues. The CDR3 is CASSLQTGDQPQHF. The CDR3 DNA sequence: TGCGCCAGCAGCCTCCAAACAGGGGATCAGCCCCAGCATTTT.

This clonotype was seen repeatedly, ten times or more. J is TRBJ2-3 and V is TRBV29-1; perhaps TRBD2 as D (5 bases). This CDR3 contains 13 residues. The germline V gene has CDR1 SQVTM and CDR2 ANQGSEA. Trimming cost V 4 bases and J 0 bases, with 8 bases left between them. CDR3 nucleotide sequence: TGCAGCGTTGGAGCGGAAAGCACAGATACGCAGTATTTT. Its protein is CSVGAESTDTQYF.

The chain carries TRBV7-8 and TRBJ2-1; 11 bases line up with TRBD2. The V gene's germline CDR1 is SGHVS and CDR2 FQNEAQ. The CDR3 is 14 amino acids. V lost 4 bases, J lost 6 bases, and 2 bases stayed unmatched. The CDR3 loop reads CASSSGTSGNEQFF. The CDR3 bases are TGTGCCAGCAGCTCGGGGACTAGCGGCAATGAGCAGTTCTTC.

The V gene is TRBV6-2 or TRBV6-3, the J gene TRBJ2-5; D may be TRBD1 (5 bases). The CDR3 extends over 13 amino acids. Trimming removed 7 bases from V and 2 bases from J, with 11 bases in between. CDR1 is MNHEY, CDR2 SVGEGT, per germline. This chain's CDR3 is CASNGHPQETQYF. CDR3 coding DNA: TGTGCCAGCAACGGACATCCACAAGAGACCCAGTACTTC.

This clonotype was picked up many times. The chain uses TRBV7-9 and TRBJ2-7; 8 bases fit TRBD1. There are 15 residues in the CDR3. Unmatched junction bases numbered 9, after V lost 4 bases and J lost 4 bases. In germline, CDR1 is SEHNR, CDR2 FQNEAQ (reference sequence). The CDR3 here is CASSSIQGASYEQYF. CDR3 DNA sequence: TGTGCCAGCAGCTCCATCCAGGGGGCGTCTTACGAGCAGTACTTC.

The chain has TRBV20-1 and TRBJ2-3; a weak D match, TRBD1 (6 bases). Between the trimmed V and J ends, which lost 6 bases and 6 bases, there was a span of 22 bases. The CDR3 extends over 15 amino acids. From germline, CDR1 is DFQATT and CDR2 SNEGSKA (reference sequence). The CDR3 DNA sequence: TGCAGTGCCAGACAGGAGTTTCTTCAACGGGATACGCAGTATTTT. It is translated as CSARQEFLQRDTQYF.

There are a few counts of this clonotype. The V gene is TRBV20-1, the J gene TRBJ2-1; TRBD1 is a possible D gene (6 bases). In germline, CDR1 is DFQATT, CDR2 SNEGSKA (reference sequence). The germline V and J ends were trimmed by 4 bases and 4 bases, with 14 bases remaining between them. This CDR3 region has 14 residues. The CDR3 DNA follows: TGCAGTGCTACCAGGGGAATCTTTTACAATGAGCAGTTCTTC. The encoded protein is CSATRGIFYNEQFF.

The gene calls are TRBV25-1 and TRBJ2-5, with D possibly being TRBD2 (5 bases). Germline lookup yields CDR1 MGHDK and CDR2 SYGVNS. This CDR3 is built from 13 residues. V gave up 1 base and J gave up 3 bases, with 6 bases separating them. This CDR3 reads CASSELEEETQYF. CDR3 DNA: TGTGCCAGCAGTGAATTGGAGGAAGAGACCCAGTACTTC.

This clonotype occurred a few times. The chain joins TRBV20-1 to TRBJ1-1; unclear D gene. CDR1 DFQATT and CDR2 SNEGSKA come from the germline V gene (reference sequence). Between the trimmed V and J ends, which lost 7 bases and 0 bases, there was a span of 9 bases. CDR3 size: 12 residues. The CDR3 DNA follows: TGCAGTGTCCAGGCGCTGAACACTGAAGCTTTCTTT. This sequence encodes CSVQALNTEAFF.